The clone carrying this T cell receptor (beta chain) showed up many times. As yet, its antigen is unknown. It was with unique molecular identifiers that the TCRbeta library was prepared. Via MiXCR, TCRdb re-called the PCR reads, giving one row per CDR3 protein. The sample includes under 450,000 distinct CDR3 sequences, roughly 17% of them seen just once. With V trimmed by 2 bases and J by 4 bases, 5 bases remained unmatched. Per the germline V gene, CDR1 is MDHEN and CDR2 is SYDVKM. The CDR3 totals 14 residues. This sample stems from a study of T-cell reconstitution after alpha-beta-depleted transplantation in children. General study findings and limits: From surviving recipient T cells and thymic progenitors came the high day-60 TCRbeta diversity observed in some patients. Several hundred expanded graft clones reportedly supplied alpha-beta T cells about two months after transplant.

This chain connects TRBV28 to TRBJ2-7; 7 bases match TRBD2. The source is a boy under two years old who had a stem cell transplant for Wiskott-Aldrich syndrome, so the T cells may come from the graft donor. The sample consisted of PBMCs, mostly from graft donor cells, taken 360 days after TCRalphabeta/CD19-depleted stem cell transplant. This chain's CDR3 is CASSLSGEEYEQYF. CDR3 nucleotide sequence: TGTGCCAGCAGTTTAAGCGGGGAGGAGTACGAGCAGTACTTC. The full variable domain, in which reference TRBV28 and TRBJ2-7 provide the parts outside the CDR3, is DVKVTQSSRYLVKRTGEKVFLECVQDMDHENMFWYRQDPGLGLRLIYFSYDVKMKEKGDIPEGYSVSREKKERFSLILESASTNQTSMYLCASSLSGEEYEQYFGPGTRLTVT.